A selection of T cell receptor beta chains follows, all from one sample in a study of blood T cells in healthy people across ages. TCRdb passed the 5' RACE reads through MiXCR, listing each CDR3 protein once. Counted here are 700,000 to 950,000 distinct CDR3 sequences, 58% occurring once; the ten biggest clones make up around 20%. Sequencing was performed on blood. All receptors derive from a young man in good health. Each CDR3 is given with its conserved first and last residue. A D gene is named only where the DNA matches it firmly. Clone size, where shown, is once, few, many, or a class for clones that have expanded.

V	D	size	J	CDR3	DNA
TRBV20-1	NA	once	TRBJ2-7	CSAHGDHPYEQYF	TGCAGTGCTCATGGGGACCACCCCTACGAGCAGTACTTC
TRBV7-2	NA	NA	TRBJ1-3	CASSARTADTIYF	TGTGCCAGCAGCGCCAGGACAGCGGACACCATATATTTT
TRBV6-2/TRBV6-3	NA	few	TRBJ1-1	CASSSSTGWTEAFF	TGTGCCAGCAGTTCCTCGACAGGATGGACTGAAGCTTTCTTT
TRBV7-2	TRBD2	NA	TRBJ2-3	CASSVSGGARDTQYF	TGTGCCAGCAGCGTTAGCGGGGGGGCCAGAGATACGCAGTATTTT
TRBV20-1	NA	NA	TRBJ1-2	CSAREVGGYTF	TGCAGTGCTAGAGAAGTTGGTGGCTACACCTTC
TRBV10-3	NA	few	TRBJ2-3	CAITKGGTTDTQYF	TGTGCCATCACTAAGGGGGGCACCACAGATACGCAGTATTTT
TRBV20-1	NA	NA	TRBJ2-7	CSARNTFYEQYF	TGCAGTGCTAGAAACACCTTTTACGAGCAGTACTTC
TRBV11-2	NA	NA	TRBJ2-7	CASSFAGSYEQYF	TGTGCCAGCAGCTTTGCGGGCTCCTACGAGCAGTACTTC
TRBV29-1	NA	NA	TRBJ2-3	CSIRTLHNQPQYF	TGCAGCATCCGGACCTTACACAATCAGCCCCAGTATTTT
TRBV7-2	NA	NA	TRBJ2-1	CASSEGTPPSYNEQFF	TGTGCCAGCAGCGAGGGGACTCCCCCGTCCTACAATGAGCAGTTCTTC
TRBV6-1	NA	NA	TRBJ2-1	CASSPGHLYNEQFF	TGTGCCAGCAGTCCGGGACATTTGTACAATGAGCAGTTCTTC
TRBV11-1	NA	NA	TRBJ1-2	CASSLTRQDNNYGYTF	TGTGCCAGCAGTCTTACAAGACAGGACAATAACTATGGCTACACCTTC
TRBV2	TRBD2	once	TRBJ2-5	CASSERTSGYQETQYF	TGTGCCAGCAGTGAGAGGACTAGCGGGTATCAAGAGACCCAGTACTTC
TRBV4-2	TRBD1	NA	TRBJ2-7	CASSQVKGTGGHEQYF	TGTGCCAGCAGCCAAGTAAAAGGGACAGGGGGCCACGAGCAGTACTTC
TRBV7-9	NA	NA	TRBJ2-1	CASRLTSTDTNEQFF	TGTGCCAGCAGACTAACTAGTACAGACACCAATGAGCAGTTCTTC
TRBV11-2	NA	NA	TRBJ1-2	CASSLVAQSSFYGYTF	TGTGCCAGCAGCTTAGTCGCCCAGTCATCCTTCTATGGCTACACCTTC
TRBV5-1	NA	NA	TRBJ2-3	CASSLGGLTDTQYF	TGCGCCAGCAGCTTGGGGGGCCTCACAGATACGCAGTATTTT
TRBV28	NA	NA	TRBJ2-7	CASSPPGAGERGHEQYF	TGCGCCAGCAGCCCCCCGGGGGCAGGGGAAAGAGGGCACGAGCAGTACTTC
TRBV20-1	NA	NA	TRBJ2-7	CSARVGGVHEQYF	TGCAGTGCTAGAGTAGGCGGGGTCCACGAGCAGTACTTC
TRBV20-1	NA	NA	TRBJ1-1	CSARDSMNTEAFF	TGCAGTGCTAGGGACAGCATGAACACTGAAGCTTTCTTT
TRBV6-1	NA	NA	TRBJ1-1	CASSELGHSAFF	TGTGCCAGCAGTGAACTTGGGCATTCGGCTTTCTTT
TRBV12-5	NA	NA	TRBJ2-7	CASVPSGRYREQYF	TGTGCTAGTGTCCCTTCCGGGCGCTACCGCGAGCAGTACTTC
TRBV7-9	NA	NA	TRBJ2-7	CASSLVSSVHEQYF	TGTGCCAGCAGCTTAGTCTCGTCCGTCCACGAGCAGTACTTC
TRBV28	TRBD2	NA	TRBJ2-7	CASSPLREREYEQYF	TGTGCCAGCAGTCCACTCAGAGAGCGGGAATACGAGCAGTACTTC
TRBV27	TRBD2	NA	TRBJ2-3	CASSPRLALTDTQYF	TGTGCCAGCAGTCCTCGACTAGCACTCACAGATACGCAGTATTTT
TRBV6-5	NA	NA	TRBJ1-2	CASSPRHMGNYGYTF	TGTGCCAGCAGCCCCCGGCACATGGGAAACTATGGCTACACCTTC
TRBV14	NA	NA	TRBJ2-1	CASSQVGRAGLHEQFF	TGTGCCAGCAGCCAAGTAGGCAGGGCCGGGCTGCATGAGCAGTTCTTC
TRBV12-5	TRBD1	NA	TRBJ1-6	CASGWDRGGSPLHF	TGTGCTAGTGGTTGGGACAGGGGGGGATCACCCCTCCACTTT
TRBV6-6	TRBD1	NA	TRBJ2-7	CASSTRQGSYEQYF	TGTGCCAGCAGCACCAGACAGGGATCCTACGAGCAGTACTTC
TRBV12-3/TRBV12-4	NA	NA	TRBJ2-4	CASSSRTEINIQYF	TGTGCCAGCAGTTCCAGGACAGAAATCAACATTCAGTACTTC
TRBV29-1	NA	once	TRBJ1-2	CSARPRGFGGYTF	TGCAGCGCTCGTCCCAGAGGGTTTGGAGGCTACACCTTC
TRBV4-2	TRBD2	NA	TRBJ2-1	CASSQDGTSGNEQFF	TGTGCCAGCAGCCAAGACGGGACTAGCGGGAATGAGCAGTTCTTC
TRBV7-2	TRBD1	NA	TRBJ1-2	CASSLLGLGDRRNGYTF	TGTGCCAGCAGCCTATTGGGGCTCGGGGACAGGAGGAATGGCTACACCTTC
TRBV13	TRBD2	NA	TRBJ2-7	CASSRSFGLADPSGEQYF	TGTGCCAGCAGCCGCTCTTTTGGACTAGCGGACCCATCGGGCGAGCAGTACTTC
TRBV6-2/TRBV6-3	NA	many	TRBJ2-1	CASIRQKGNEQFF	TGTGCCAGCATACGGCAGAAGGGCAATGAGCAGTTCTTC
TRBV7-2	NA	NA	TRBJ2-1	CASSTRWWPGISYNEQFF	TGTGCCAGCAGCACCAGATGGTGGCCAGGGATCTCCTACAATGAGCAGTTCTTC
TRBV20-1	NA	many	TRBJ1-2	CSASLTRSYTF	TGCAGTGCTAGCCTAACACGAAGCTACACCTTC
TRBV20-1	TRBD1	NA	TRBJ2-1	CSARAGADRGNEQFF	TGCAGTGCTAGAGCGGGGGCGGACAGGGGCAATGAGCAGTTCTTC
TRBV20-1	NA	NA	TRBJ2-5	CSARRTGRWETQYF	TGCAGTGCTAGACGGACTGGGAGGTGGGAGACCCAGTACTTC
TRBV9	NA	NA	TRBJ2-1	CASSGRTAYNEQFF	TGTGCCAGCAGCGGTCGGACAGCTTACAATGAGCAGTTCTTC
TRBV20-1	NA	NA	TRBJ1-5	CSASAGGNQPQHF	TGCAGTGCTAGTGCGGGGGGGAATCAGCCCCAGCATTTT